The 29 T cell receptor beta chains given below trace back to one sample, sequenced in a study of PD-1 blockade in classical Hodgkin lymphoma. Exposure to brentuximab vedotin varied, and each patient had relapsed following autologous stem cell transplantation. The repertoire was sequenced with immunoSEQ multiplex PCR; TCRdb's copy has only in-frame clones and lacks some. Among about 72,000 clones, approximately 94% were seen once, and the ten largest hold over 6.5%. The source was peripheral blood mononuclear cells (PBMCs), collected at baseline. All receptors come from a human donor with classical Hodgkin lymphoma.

CDR3 in DNA: TGTGCCACCAGCGCGAGGACAGACTCCTACGAGCAGTACTTC. This codes for CATSARTDSYEQYF. The chain employs TRBV15 and TRBJ2-7; weak D call: TRBD1 (6 bases). In germline, CDR1 is LNHNV, CDR2 YYDKDF (reference sequence). The CDR3 spans 14 residues. Between the trimmed V and J ends, which lost 5 bases and 0 bases, there was a span of 11 bases.

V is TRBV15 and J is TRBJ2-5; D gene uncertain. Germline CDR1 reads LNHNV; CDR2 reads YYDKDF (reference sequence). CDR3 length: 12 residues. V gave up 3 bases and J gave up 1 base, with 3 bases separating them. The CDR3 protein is CATSSLQETQYF. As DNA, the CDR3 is TGTGCCACCAGCAGCCTCCAAGAGACCCAGTACTTC.

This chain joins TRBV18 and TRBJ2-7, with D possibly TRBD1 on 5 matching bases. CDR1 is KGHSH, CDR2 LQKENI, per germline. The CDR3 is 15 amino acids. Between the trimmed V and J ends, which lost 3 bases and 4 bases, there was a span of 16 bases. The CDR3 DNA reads TGTGCCAGCTCACCTAAAGACAGTCCGTCTTACGAGCAGTACTTC. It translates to CASSPKDSPSYEQYF.

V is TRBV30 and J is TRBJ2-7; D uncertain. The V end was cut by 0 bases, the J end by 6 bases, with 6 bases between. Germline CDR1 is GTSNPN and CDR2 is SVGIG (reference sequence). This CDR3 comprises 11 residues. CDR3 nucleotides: TGTGCCTGGAGTGTAGCCCCCGAGCAGTACTTC. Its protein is CAWSVAPEQYF.

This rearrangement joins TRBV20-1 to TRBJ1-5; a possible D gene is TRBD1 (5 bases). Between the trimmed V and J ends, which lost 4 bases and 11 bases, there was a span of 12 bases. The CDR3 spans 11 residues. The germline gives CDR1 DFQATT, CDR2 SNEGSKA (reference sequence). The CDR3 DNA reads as TGCAGTGCTATGAGGGAAGGGGCCCAGCATTTT. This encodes CSAMREGAQHF.

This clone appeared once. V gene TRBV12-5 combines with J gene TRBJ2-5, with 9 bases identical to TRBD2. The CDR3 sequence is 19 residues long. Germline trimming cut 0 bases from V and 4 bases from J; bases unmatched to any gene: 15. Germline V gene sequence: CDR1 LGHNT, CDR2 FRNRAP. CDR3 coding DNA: TGTGCTAGTGGTTTGGTCCTTTTTGGACTAGCGAAAGTAGGAGAGACCCAGTACTTC. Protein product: CASGLVLFGLAKVGETQYF.

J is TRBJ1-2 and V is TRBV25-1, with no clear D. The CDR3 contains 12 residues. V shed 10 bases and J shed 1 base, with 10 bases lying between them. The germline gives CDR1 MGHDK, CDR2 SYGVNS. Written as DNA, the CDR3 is TGTGCCACCTTTACGAGTAACTATGGCTACACCTTC. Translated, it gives CATFTSNYGYTF.

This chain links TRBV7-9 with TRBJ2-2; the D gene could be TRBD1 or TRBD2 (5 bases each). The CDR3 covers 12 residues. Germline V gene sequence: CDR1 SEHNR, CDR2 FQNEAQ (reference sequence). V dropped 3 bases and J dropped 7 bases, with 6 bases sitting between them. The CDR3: CASSLGVGELFF. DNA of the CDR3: TGTGCCAGCAGCTTGGGGGTCGGGGAGCTGTTTTTT.

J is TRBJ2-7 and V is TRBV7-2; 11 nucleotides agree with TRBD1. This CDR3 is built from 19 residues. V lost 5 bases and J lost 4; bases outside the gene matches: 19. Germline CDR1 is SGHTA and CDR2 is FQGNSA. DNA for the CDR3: TGTGCCAGCAGCCCCGAAGGGACAGGGGGGATTTCCTTTGTTTACGAGCAGTACTTC. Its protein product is CASSPEGTGGISFVYEQYF.

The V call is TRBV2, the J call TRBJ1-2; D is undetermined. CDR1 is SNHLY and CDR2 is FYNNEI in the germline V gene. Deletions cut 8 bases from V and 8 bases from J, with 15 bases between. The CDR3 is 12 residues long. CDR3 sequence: CASFSDREGYTF. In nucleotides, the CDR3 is TGTGCCAGCTTTTCAGATCGGGAAGGCTACACCTTC.

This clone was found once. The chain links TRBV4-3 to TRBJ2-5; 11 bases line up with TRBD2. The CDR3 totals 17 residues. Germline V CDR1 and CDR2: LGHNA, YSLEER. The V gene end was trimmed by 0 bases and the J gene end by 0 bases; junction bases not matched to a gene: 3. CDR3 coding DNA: TGCGCCAGCAGCCAAGATGCTAGCGGGAGGTACCAAGAGACCCAGTACTTC. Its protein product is CASSQDASGRYQETQYF.

CDR3 sequence (DNA): TGTGCCAGCAGCCGTTCAGGGGGCTACGAGCAGTACTTC. Protein: CASSRSGGYEQYF. J is TRBJ2-7 and V is TRBV7-6; the match to TRBD1 covers 7 bases. Germline V gene lookup returns CDR1 SGHVS and CDR2 FNYEAQ. The CDR3 contains 13 residues. V lost 5 bases to trimming and J lost 3 bases; unmatched junction nucleotides: 4. The entire variable domain, with the rest obtained from reference TRBV7-6 and TRBJ2-7, is as follows: GAGVSQSPRYKVTKRGQDVALRCDPISGHVSLYWYRQALGQGPEFLTYFNYEAQQDKSGLPNDRFSAERPEGSISTLTIQRTEQRDSAMYRCASSRSGGYEQYFGPGTRLTVT.

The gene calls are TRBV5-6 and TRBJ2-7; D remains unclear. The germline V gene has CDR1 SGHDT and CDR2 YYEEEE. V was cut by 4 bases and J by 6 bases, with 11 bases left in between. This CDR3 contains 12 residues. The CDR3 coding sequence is TGTGCCAGCAGCAGAGAAGGTAGCGAGCAGTACTTC. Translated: CASSREGSEQYF.

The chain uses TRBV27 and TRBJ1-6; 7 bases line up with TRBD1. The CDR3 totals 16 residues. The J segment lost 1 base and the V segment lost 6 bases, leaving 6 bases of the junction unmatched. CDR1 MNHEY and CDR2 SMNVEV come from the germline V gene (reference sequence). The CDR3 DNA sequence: TGTGCCAGCAGCCCACAGGGGCTGTCCTATAATTCACCCCTCCACTTT. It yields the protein CASSPQGLSYNSPLHF.

In DNA, the CDR3 is TGTGCCAGCAGTGAACAGGGCACAGATACGCAGTATTTT. Its protein product is CASSEQGTDTQYF. This sequence joins TRBV6-4 and TRBJ2-3; D is perhaps TRBD1 (5 bases). The CDR3 consists of 13 residues. The V and J ends lost 3 bases and 1 base respectively, with 5 bases between them. Per the germline V gene, CDR1 is MRHNA and CDR2 is SNTAGT.

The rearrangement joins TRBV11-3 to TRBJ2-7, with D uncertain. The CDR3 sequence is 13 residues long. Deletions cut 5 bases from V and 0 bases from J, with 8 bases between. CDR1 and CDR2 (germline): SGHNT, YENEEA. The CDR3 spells CASSVRNSYEQYF. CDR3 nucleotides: TGTGCCAGCAGCGTCAGAAACTCCTACGAGCAGTACTTC. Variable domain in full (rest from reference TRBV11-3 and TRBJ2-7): EAGVVQSPRYKIIEKKQPVAFWCNPISGHNTLYWYLQNLGQGPELLIRYENEEAVDDSQLPKDRFSAERLKGVDSTLKIQPAELGDSAVYLCASSVRNSYEQYFGPGTRLTVT.

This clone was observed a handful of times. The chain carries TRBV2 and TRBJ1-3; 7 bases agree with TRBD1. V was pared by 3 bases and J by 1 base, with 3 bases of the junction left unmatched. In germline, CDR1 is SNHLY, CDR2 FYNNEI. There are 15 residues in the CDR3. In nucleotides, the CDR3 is TGTGCCAGCAGTGAGATCAGGGGGTCTGGAAACACCATATATTTT. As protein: CASSEIRGSGNTIYF.

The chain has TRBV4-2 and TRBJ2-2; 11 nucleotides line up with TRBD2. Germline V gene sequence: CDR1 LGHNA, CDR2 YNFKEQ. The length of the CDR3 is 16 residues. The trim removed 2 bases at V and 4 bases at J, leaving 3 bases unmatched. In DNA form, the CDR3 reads TGTGCCAGCAGCCAACTAGCGGGGGGCGGCACCGGGGAGCTGTTTTTT. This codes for CASSQLAGGGTGELFF.

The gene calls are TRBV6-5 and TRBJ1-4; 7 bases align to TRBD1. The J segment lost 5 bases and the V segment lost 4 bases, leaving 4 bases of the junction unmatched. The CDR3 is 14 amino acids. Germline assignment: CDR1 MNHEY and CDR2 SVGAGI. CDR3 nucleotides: TGTGCCAGCAGTTTAGGGGGCGCGAATGAAAAACTGTTTTTT. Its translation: CASSLGGANEKLFF.

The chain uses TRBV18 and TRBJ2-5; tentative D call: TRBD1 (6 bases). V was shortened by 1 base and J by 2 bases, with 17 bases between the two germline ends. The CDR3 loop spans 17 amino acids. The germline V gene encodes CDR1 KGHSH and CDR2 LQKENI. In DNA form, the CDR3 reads TGTGCCAGCTCACCACGGCAGGGGCACAAGGGACAAGAGACCCAGTACTTC. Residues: CASSPRQGHKGQETQYF.

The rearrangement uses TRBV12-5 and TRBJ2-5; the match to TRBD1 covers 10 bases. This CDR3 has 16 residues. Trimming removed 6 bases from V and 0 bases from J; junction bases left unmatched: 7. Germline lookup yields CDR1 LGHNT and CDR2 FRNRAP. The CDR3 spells CASGFGDRGDQETQYF. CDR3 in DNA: TGTGCTAGTGGATTCGGGGACAGGGGAGACCAAGAGACCCAGTACTTC.

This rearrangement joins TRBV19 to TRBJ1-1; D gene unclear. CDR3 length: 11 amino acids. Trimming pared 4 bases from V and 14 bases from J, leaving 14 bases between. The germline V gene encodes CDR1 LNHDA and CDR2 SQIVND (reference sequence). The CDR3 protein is CASSTGLNQFF. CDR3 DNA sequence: TGTGCCAGTAGTACCGGGCTAAACCAATTCTTT.

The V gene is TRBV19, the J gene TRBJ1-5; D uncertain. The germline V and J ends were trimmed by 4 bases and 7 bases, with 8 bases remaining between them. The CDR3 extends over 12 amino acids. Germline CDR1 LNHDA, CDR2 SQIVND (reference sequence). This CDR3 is CASSTGGQPQHF. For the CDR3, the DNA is TGTGCCAGTAGTACGGGAGGGCAGCCCCAGCATTTT.

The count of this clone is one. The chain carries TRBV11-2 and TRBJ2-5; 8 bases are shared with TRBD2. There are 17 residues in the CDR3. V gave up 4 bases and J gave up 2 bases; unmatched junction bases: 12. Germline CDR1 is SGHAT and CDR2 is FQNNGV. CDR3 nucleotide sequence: TGTGCCAGCAGCTGGATAGGAGTGGCTAGCGGGCAAGAGACCCAGTACTTC. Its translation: CASSWIGVASGQETQYF.

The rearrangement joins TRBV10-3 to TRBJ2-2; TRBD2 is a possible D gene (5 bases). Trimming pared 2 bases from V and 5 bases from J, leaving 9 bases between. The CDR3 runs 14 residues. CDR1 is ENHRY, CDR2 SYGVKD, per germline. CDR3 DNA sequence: TGTGCCATCAGTGAGGCGGGCAGGACCGGGGAGCTGTTTTTT. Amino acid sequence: CAISEAGRTGELFF.

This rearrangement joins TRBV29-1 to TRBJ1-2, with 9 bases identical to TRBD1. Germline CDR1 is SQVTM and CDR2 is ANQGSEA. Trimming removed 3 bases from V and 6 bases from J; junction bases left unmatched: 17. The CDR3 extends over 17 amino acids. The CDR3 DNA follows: TGCAGCGTTGAGTCGGTCGGGGGGACAGGGCCTTTGAATGGCTACACCTTC. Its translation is CSVESVGGTGPLNGYTF.

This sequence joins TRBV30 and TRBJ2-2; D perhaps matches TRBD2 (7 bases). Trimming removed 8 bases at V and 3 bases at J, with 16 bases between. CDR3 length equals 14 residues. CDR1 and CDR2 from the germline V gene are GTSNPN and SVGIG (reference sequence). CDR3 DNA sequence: TGTGCCACCACGAGGGGGGGCGACACCGGGGAGCTGTTTTTT. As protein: CATTRGGDTGELFF. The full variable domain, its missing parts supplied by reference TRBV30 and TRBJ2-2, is SQTIHQWPATLVQPVGSPLSLECTVEGTSNPNLYWYRQAAGRGLQLLFYSVGIGQISSEVPQNLSASRPQDRQFILSSKKLLLSDSGFYLCATTRGGDTGELFFGEGSRLTVL.

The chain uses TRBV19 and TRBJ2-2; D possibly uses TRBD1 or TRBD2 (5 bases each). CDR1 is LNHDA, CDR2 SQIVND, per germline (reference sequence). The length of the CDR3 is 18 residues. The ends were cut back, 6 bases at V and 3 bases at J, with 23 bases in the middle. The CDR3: CASRTLGTRGMDTGELFF. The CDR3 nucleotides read TGTGCCAGTAGGACCCTCGGGACCCGCGGTATGGACACCGGGGAGCTGTTTTTT. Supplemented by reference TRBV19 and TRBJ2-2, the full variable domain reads DGGITQSPKYLFRKEGQNVTLSCEQNLNHDAMYWYRQDPGQGLRLIYYSQIVNDFQKGDIAEGYSVSREKKESFPLTVTSAQKNPTAFYLCASRTLGTRGMDTGELFFGEGSRLTVL.

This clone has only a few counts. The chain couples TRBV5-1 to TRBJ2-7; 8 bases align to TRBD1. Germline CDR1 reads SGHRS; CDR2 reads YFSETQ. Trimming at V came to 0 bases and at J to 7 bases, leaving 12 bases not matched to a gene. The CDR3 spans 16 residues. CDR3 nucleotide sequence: TGCGCCAGCAGCTTGGGATTATGGCAGGGGGCGGGTGAGCAGTACTTC. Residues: CASSLGLWQGAGEQYF.